The TCR beta chain under discussion was sequenced for a study of human T cells and chemical hapten exposure. This CDR3 is built from 17 residues. V was clipped by 6 bases and J by 6 bases; unmatched bases: 15. The germline V gene has CDR1 MNHEY and CDR2 SVGAGI. This clonotype has more than one count but fewer than ten. The library tagged individual cDNA molecules with unique molecular identifiers. As originally analysed: TCRs per sample had a median of approximately 88,000 and ranged from 23,224 to 690,600. TCRdb redid the calling of the reads with MiXCR, one entry per CDR3 protein. None of the V and J calls come from the authors' own analysis; TCRdb made them. The data hold around 120,000 distinct CDR3 sequences, with about 7.7% observed a single time. RNA extraction used unfractionated whole blood as the source of total RNA.

The V and J genes are TRBV6-5 and TRBJ2-3, with 10 positions matching TRBD2. This receptor was obtained from a human donor in good health. Some clones in this sample may be carry-over from other donors' samples. The sample was whole blood. CDR3 sequence: CASRSIIAGGKLDTQYF. CDR3 sequence (DNA): TGTGCCAGCAGATCAATTATAGCGGGAGGTAAATTGGATACGCAGTATTTT.